The 32 T cell receptor beta chains below were found in one sample sequenced in a study of type 1 and type 2 diabetes patients. PCR was run on genomic DNA. The TCR beta CDR3 region was amplified using 30 forward and 13 reverse primers. Each CDR3 protein is one row after TCRdb ran MiXCR on the multiplex PCR reads. Among more than 250,000 distinct CDR3 sequences listed, more than 45% were seen once. Sequencing was performed on peripheral blood mononuclear cells (PBMCs). The receptors here all came from a man younger than 30 with type 2 diabetes.

In its sample, this clonotype was seen a few times. CDR3 bases: TGTGCCAGCATGAAACTGGGACTAGTAAGTGAGCAGTTCTTC. Protein: CASMKLGLVSEQFF. The chain couples TRBV2 to TRBJ2-1; 8 nucleotides agree with TRBD2. After removal of 7 bases from V and 9 bases from J, the junction contained 11 bases not matched to a gene. The CDR3 is 14 amino acids. The germline V gene has CDR1 SNHLY and CDR2 FYNNEI.

This clonotype was detected only a few times. The chain joins TRBV7-2 to TRBJ2-3; 14 bases are a match to TRBD2. The V gene end was trimmed by 5 bases and the J gene end by 3 bases; junction bases not matched to a gene: 7. This CDR3 region has 17 residues. Germline V gene sequence: CDR1 SGHTA, CDR2 FQGNSA. The CDR3 protein is CASSKGLAGATTDTQYF. The CDR3 nucleotides read TGTGCCAGCAGCAAGGGACTAGCGGGAGCAACGACAGATACGCAGTATTTT.

The table lists this clonotype with a few counts. This sequence joins TRBV6-6 and TRBJ1-2; the D is unclear. The CDR3 length is 12 residues. The germline gives CDR1 MNHNY, CDR2 SVGAGI (reference sequence). V was cut by 2 bases and J by 12 bases, with 13 bases left in between. The CDR3 here is CASSYVRLPDTF. In DNA form, the CDR3 reads TGTGCCAGCAGTTACGTACGGCTACCCGACACCTTC.

This sequence joins TRBV5-1 and TRBJ1-1, with D possibly matching TRBD1 (5 bases). The germline V gene has CDR1 SGHRS and CDR2 YFSETQ. V was shortened by 7 bases and J by 4 bases, with 20 bases between the two germline ends. There are 15 residues in the CDR3. The CDR3 DNA follows: TGCGCCAGCTCAAACCGGGGCCGAGGTGGCACTGAAGCTTTCTTT. Its translation is CASSNRGRGGTEAFF.

The V and J genes are TRBV19 and TRBJ2-1; 10 nucleotides agree with TRBD2. The CDR3 has 15 amino acids. V dropped 9 bases and J dropped 4; count of bases not matched to a gene: 9. Per germline, CDR1 LNHDA and CDR2 SQIVND (reference sequence). The CDR3 protein is CASRITSGVYNEQFF. In DNA form, the CDR3 reads TGTGCCAGCCGCATTACTAGCGGGGTTTACAATGAGCAGTTCTTC.

The table lists this clonotype with a few counts. The rearrangement links TRBV20-1 to TRBJ2-5; TRBD1 matches 7 bases. This CDR3 region has 13 residues. CDR1 is DFQATT, CDR2 SNEGSKA, per germline (reference sequence). Trimming took 5 bases from V and 2 from J; bases not matched to a gene: 5. This CDR3 is CSARLGQQETQYF. In nucleotides, the CDR3 is TGCAGTGCTCGCCTGGGACAGCAAGAGACCCAGTACTTC.

The chain employs TRBV12-3 or TRBV12-4 and TRBJ1-1; D is undetermined. CDR3 length: 15 residues. Trimming removed 3 bases at V and 5 bases at J, with 16 bases between. This CDR3 is CASSFNGRKRTEAFF. The DNA for the CDR3 is TGTGCCAGCAGTTTTAATGGTCGGAAAAGGACTGAAGCTTTCTTT.

This clonotype showed up just a few times. The chain employs TRBV29-1 and TRBJ1-2, with no clear D. There are 14 residues in the CDR3. Germline loops: CDR1 SQVTM, CDR2 ANQGSEA. V lost 5 bases, J lost 3 bases, and 16 bases lay in between. This CDR3 reads CSVRSDPGHYGYTF. The CDR3, as DNA: TGCAGCGTTAGGAGCGACCCTGGGCACTATGGCTACACCTTC. Variable domain in full (rest from reference TRBV29-1 and TRBJ1-2): SAVISQKPSRDICQRGTSLTIQCQVDSQVTMMFWYRQQPGQSLTLIATANQGSEATYESGFVIDKFPISRPNLTFSTLTVSNMSPEDSSIYLCSVRSDPGHYGYTFGSGTRLTVV.

The chain couples TRBV28 to TRBJ2-7; 9 nucleotides agree with TRBD1. The V gene end was trimmed by 6 bases and the J gene end by 3 bases; junction bases not matched to a gene: 9. There are 15 residues in the CDR3. Germline assignment: CDR1 MDHEN and CDR2 SYDVKM. CDR3 residues: CASRSGQGLYYEQYF. CDR3 DNA sequence: TGTGCCAGCAGAAGTGGACAGGGGTTATACTACGAGCAGTACTTC.

The chain links TRBV5-1 to TRBJ1-1, with 7 bases identical to TRBD1. The CDR3 has 14 residues. Germline V gene sequence: CDR1 SGHRS, CDR2 YFSETQ. Unmatched junction bases numbered 8, after V lost 5 bases and J lost 4 bases. CDR3 amino acids: CASSMVGGSTEAFF. The CDR3 coding sequence is TGCGCCAGCAGTATGGTAGGGGGCAGCACTGAAGCTTTCTTT. The full variable domain, completed using reference TRBV5-1 and TRBJ1-1, is KAGVTQTPRYLIKTRGQQVTLSCSPISGHRSVSWYQQTPGQGLQFLFEYFSETQRNKGNFPGRFSGRQFSNSRSEMNVSTLELGDSALYLCASSMVGGSTEAFFGQGTRLTVV.

This clonotype was seen only a few times. In DNA form, the CDR3 reads TGCGCCAGCAGCTTGGCGTTGGGGAAAGTCTCTGAAGCTTTCTTT. This translates into CASSLALGKVSEAFF. The gene calls are TRBV5-1 and TRBJ1-1; unclear D gene. The CDR3 totals 15 residues. Germline V gene sequence: CDR1 SGHRS, CDR2 YFSETQ. V lost 0 bases and J 6 bases, leaving 15 bases between the germline ends.

The chain couples TRBV6-6 to TRBJ2-3; 11 bases are shared with TRBD1. This CDR3 is built from 15 residues. The germline gives CDR1 MNHNY, CDR2 SVGAGI (reference sequence). V trimming: 4 bases; J trimming: 7 bases; junction bases outside the gene matches: 7. Here the CDR3 reads CASSSGTGGLNTQYF. CDR3 nucleotides: TGTGCCAGCAGTTCCGGGACAGGGGGATTGAATACGCAGTATTTT.

The rearrangement uses TRBV30 and TRBJ1-4; no firm D call. Between the trimmed V and J ends, which lost 3 bases and 4 bases, there was a span of 15 bases. This CDR3 spans 15 amino acids. Germline CDR1 is GTSNPN and CDR2 is SVGIG (reference sequence). This chain's CDR3 is CAWSVRPRSNEKLFF. The CDR3 bases are TGTGCCTGGAGCGTTCGACCGAGAAGTAATGAAAAACTGTTTTTT.

This clonotype was seen only a few times. The rearrangement uses TRBV15 and TRBJ1-2, with 8 nucleotides matching TRBD1. The germline V gene encodes CDR1 LNHNV and CDR2 YYDKDF (reference sequence). Trimming cost V 1 base and J 6 bases; bases outside gene matches: 13. This CDR3 is 17 amino acids long. CDR3 DNA sequence: TGTGCCACCAGCAGAGCCCGGACAGGGCTCCTAGAGCATGGCTACACCTTC. This gives the protein CATSRARTGLLEHGYTF.

The genes are TRBV18 and TRBJ1-4; the match to TRBD1 covers 8 bases. The germline V gene has CDR1 KGHSH and CDR2 LQKENI. Germline trimming cut 2 bases from V and 7 bases from J; bases unmatched to any gene: 3. The CDR3 loop spans 14 amino acids. In nucleotides, the CDR3 is TGTGCCAGCTCACCAGACAGGGGAGGTGAAAAACTGTTTTTT. This sequence encodes CASSPDRGGEKLFF.

This sequence joins TRBV7-6 and TRBJ2-7; 8 bases match TRBD1. The CDR3 sequence is 15 residues long. V gave up 0 bases and J gave up 4 bases; unmatched junction bases: 5. Germline CDR1 and CDR2: SGHVS and FNYEAQ. CDR3 sequence (DNA): TGTGCCAGCAGCTTAGCTTCGGGACAGGCTTACGAGCAGTACTTC. Translating gives CASSLASGQAYEQYF.

In this sample, this clonotype turned up many times. This chain joins TRBV10-3 and TRBJ1-1; D remains ambiguous. V lost 3 bases and J lost 5, with 16 bases in between. CDR3 length: 15 residues. CDR1 is ENHRY, CDR2 SYGVKD, per germline. In DNA form, the CDR3 reads TGTGCCATCAGTGATCTTGTCGGAACGTGGACTGAAGCTTTCTTT. It is translated as CAISDLVGTWTEAFF.

This clonotype showed up just a few times. The chain employs TRBV6-1 and TRBJ2-5; 7 bases fit TRBD1. The CDR3 extends over 12 amino acids. CDR1 is MNHNS and CDR2 is SASEGT in the germline V gene. V dropped 4 bases and J dropped 9; count of bases not matched to a gene: 5. CDR3: CASSVSGGPQYF. CDR3 nucleotide sequence: TGTGCCAGCAGTGTTTCAGGGGGTCCCCAGTACTTC.

CDR3: CASSVTGNTEAFF. CDR3 in DNA: TGTGCCAGTAGTGTAACGGGGAACACTGAAGCTTTCTTT. The chain carries TRBV19 and TRBJ1-1; D is unresolved. CDR1 is LNHDA, CDR2 SQIVND, per germline (reference sequence). This CDR3 has 13 amino acids. Trimming shortened V by 5 bases and J by 1 base, and 8 bases separated the two germline ends.

The sample holds many counts of this clonotype. V gene TRBV7-2 combines with J gene TRBJ1-2; D is undetermined. CDR3 length: 12 residues. The V gene lost 5 bases and the J gene lost 5 bases, with 9 bases spanning the gap. Germline V lookup: CDR1 SGHTA, CDR2 FQGNSA. The CDR3 coding sequence is TGTGCCAGCAGCACGGGGTTTTATGGCTACACCTTC. It yields the protein CASSTGFYGYTF.

This clonotype has ten or more counts. This chain connects TRBV30 to TRBJ1-6, with TRBD1 as a possible D gene (6 bases). The CDR3 loop spans 12 amino acids. Germline V lookup: CDR1 GTSNPN, CDR2 SVGIG (reference sequence). Trimming removed 4 bases at V and 10 bases at J, with 11 bases between. The CDR3 is CAWKDSWSPLHF. CDR3 nucleotide sequence: TGTGCCTGGAAGGACAGTTGGTCACCCCTCCACTTT.

V gene TRBV12-3 or TRBV12-4 combines with J gene TRBJ2-2, with D perhaps TRBD1 (5 bases). CDR3 length equals 20 residues. Deletions cut 4 bases from V and 3 bases from J, with 27 bases between. For the CDR3, the DNA is TGTGCCAGCAGTTCTCCTCCGTTCTCGATAGGGGTTATGGACACCGGGGAGCTGTTTTTT. This translates into CASSSPPFSIGVMDTGELFF.

This clonotype was detected once. The chain employs TRBV10-3 and TRBJ1-6; unclear D gene. The length of the CDR3 is 16 residues. Trimming removed 6 bases from V and 0 bases from J, with 12 bases in between. CDR1 is ENHRY and CDR2 is SYGVKD in the germline V gene. The chain's CDR3 is CAISQEGSSYNSPLHF. The CDR3 DNA follows: TGTGCCATCAGCCAAGAGGGCAGCTCCTATAATTCACCCCTCCACTTT.

A few counts support this clonotype. The rearrangement links TRBV6-6 to TRBJ1-6; D possibly corresponds to TRBD1 (5 bases). The V gene lost 11 bases and the J gene lost 6 bases, with 11 bases spanning the gap. The CDR3 loop spans 12 amino acids. In germline, CDR1 is MNHNY, CDR2 SVGAGI (reference sequence). The CDR3 bases are TGTGCCGCCGGGACCTTTAATTCACCCCTCCACTTT. Amino acid sequence: CAAGTFNSPLHF.

This clonotype was counted once. V is TRBV30 and J is TRBJ2-3, with unresolved D. CDR1 and CDR2 (germline): GTSNPN, SVGIG (reference sequence). The V end was cut by 0 bases, the J end by 6 bases, with 7 bases between. The CDR3 extends over 12 amino acids. This chain's CDR3 is CAWSVLWDTQYF. In DNA, the CDR3 is TGTGCCTGGAGTGTACTTTGGGATACGCAGTATTTT.

CDR3 DNA: TGTGCCAGCAGTTTAGCTCAGGGCTTAGAGACCCAGTACTTC. Residues: CASSLAQGLETQYF. The rearrangement links TRBV28 to TRBJ2-5; a possible D gene is TRBD1 (5 bases). Germline V gene sequence: CDR1 MDHEN, CDR2 SYDVKM. Trimming removed 2 bases at V and 4 bases at J, with 11 bases between. The length of the CDR3 is 14 residues.

The chain's CDR3 is CASSISRGRQPQHF. The CDR3 DNA follows: TGTGCCAGTAGTATATCAAGGGGCCGGCAGCCCCAGCATTTT. V is TRBV19 and J is TRBJ1-5; tentative D call: TRBD1 (5 bases). Per germline, CDR1 LNHDA and CDR2 SQIVND (reference sequence). This CDR3 is built from 14 residues. V shed 2 bases and J shed 7 bases, with 12 bases lying between them.

In DNA, the CDR3 is TGTGCCAGCAGTGGACTAGCGGGAACCTACGAGCAGTACTTC. The encoded protein is CASSGLAGTYEQYF. V usage is TRBV12-3 or TRBV12-4 and J usage is TRBJ2-7, with 12 bases identical to TRBD2. This CDR3 has 14 residues. Trimming removed 5 bases from V and 2 bases from J; junction bases left unmatched: 1.

The rearrangement uses TRBV27 and TRBJ2-2; 9 bases are shared with TRBD1. Germline V CDR1 and CDR2: MNHEY, SMNVEV (reference sequence). The CDR3 contains 16 residues. Trimming took 6 bases from V and 3 from J; bases not matched to a gene: 8. The CDR3 loop reads CASRADRGGDTGELFF. In DNA, the CDR3 is TGTGCCAGCAGAGCGGACAGGGGCGGCGACACCGGGGAGCTGTTTTTT.

This clonotype was observed a few times. The chain combines TRBV12-3 or TRBV12-4 with TRBJ1-4, with 8 bases fitting TRBD1. Germline trimming cut 4 bases from V and 8 bases from J; bases unmatched to any gene: 6. CDR3 length equals 14 residues. CDR3 loop: CASSSTGVGEKLFF. CDR3 DNA: TGTGCCAGCAGTTCGACAGGGGTAGGGGAAAAACTGTTTTTT.

The gene calls are TRBV19 and TRBJ1-1, with 7 positions matching TRBD1. V shed 4 bases and J 3 bases; nucleotides not matched to a gene: 14. The CDR3 runs to 17 residues. The germline gives CDR1 LNHDA, CDR2 SQIVND (reference sequence). The CDR3 sequence is CASSRSSGGRDYTEAFF. CDR3 in DNA: TGTGCCAGTAGTAGATCATCAGGGGGACGTGATTACACTGAAGCTTTCTTT. The full variable domain, its missing parts supplied by reference TRBV19 and TRBJ1-1, is DGGITQSPKYLFRKEGQNVTLSCEQNLNHDAMYWYRQDPGQGLRLIYYSQIVNDFQKGDIAEGYSVSREKKESFPLTVTSAQKNPTAFYLCASSRSSGGRDYTEAFFGQGTRLTVV.

The rearrangement uses TRBV4-1 and TRBJ2-7, with D unclear. CDR3 size: 17 residues. V gave up 1 base and J gave up 3 bases, with 19 bases separating them. The germline gives CDR1 MGHRA, CDR2 YSYEKL. The DNA of the CDR3 is TGCGCCAGCAGCCAAGGGCCCCCAAGGCTGGGAAACTACGAGCAGTACTTC. This gives the protein CASSQGPPRLGNYEQYF.